Included here is one TCR beta chain sequence, with context. Its antigen is undetermined. The data belong to a study of CD8+ T cells in alopecia areata. Overall study: Each day, treated patients took oral tofacitinib twice, at 5 to 10 mg per dose. Once tofacitinib had been taken for 6 to 18 months, 6 months off drug followed.

Whole-study results and caveats: Lesional tissue from the scalp (especially in alopecia totalis/universalis) showed higher clonality than normal scalp.

Extracted from the samples, RNA was reverse transcribed into cDNA to serve as the sequencing template. The method was immunoSEQ multiplex PCR; TCRdb's version includes in-frame clones alone and lacks a portion of them. Among over 10,000 clones, approximately 60% were seen once, and the ten largest hold roughly 21%. Germline V gene sequence: CDR1 KGHSH, CDR2 LQKENI. V was cut by 0 bases and J by 3 bases, with 12 bases left in between. The CDR3 spans 16 residues. Specimens obtained from alopecia areata patients comprised lesional scalp punch biopsies and peripheral blood. The sample consisted of skin. V and J are TRBV18 and TRBJ2-1; the D gene is possibly TRBD2 (6 bases). This TCR was recovered from a human donor with alopecia areata. DNA of the CDR3: TGTGCCAGCTCACCACCTCTGAGGGAGGTCTACAATGAGCAGTTCTTC. It is translated as CASSPPLREVYNEQFF.